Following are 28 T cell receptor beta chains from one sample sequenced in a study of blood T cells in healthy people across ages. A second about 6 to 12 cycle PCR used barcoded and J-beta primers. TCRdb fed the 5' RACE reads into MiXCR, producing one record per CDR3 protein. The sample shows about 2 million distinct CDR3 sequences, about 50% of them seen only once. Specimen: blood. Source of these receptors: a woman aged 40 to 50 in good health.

The CDR3: CASSQGPLAPLAGTDTQYF. CDR3 DNA sequence: TGCGCCAGCAGCCAAGGTCCGCTAGCGCCACTAGCGGGCACAGATACGCAGTATTTT. This chain uses TRBV4-3 with TRBJ2-3; 8 nucleotides align to TRBD2. This CDR3 region has 19 residues. The trim removed 1 base at V and 1 base at J, leaving 13 bases unmatched. From germline, CDR1 is LGHNA and CDR2 YSLEER.

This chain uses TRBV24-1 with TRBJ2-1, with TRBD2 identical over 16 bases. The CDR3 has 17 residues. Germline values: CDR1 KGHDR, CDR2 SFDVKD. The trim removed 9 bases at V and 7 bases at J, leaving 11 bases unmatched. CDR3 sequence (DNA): TGTGCCACCTCTAAGCCGGGACTAGCGGGGGGGCAAAATGAGCAGTTCTTC. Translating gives CATSKPGLAGGQNEQFF.

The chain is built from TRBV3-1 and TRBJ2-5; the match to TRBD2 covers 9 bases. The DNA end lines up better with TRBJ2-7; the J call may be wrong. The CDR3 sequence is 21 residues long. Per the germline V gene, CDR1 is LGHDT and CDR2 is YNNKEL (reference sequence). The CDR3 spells CASSQDSSRWASGATTYEQYF. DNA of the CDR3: TGTGCCAGCAGCCAAGATTCCTCGAGGTGGGCTAGCGGGGCCACCACCTACGAGCAGTACTTC.

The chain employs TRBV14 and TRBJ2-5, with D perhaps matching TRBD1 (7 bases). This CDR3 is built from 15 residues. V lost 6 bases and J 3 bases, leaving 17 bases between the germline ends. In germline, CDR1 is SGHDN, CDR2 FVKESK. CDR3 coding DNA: TGTGCCAGCAGTCTTCTCGCGGGACAGAAAGAGACCCAGTACTTC. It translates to CASSLLAGQKETQYF.

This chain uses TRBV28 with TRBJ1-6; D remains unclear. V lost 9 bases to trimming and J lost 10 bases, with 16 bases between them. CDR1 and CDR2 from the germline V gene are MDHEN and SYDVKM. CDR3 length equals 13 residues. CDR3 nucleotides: TGTGCCAGTCGCGCTACTTTCGAGTCACCCCTCCACTTT. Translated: CASRATFESPLHF. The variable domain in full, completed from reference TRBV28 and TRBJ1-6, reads DVKVTQSSRYLVKRTGEKVFLECVQDMDHENMFWYRQDPGLGLRLIYFSYDVKMKEKGDIPEGYSVSREKKERFSLILESASTNQTSMYLCASRATFESPLHFGNGTRLTVT.

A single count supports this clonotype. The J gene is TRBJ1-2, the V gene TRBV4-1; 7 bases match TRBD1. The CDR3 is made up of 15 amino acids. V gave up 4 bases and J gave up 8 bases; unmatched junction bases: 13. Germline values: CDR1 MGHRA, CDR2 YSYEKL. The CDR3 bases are TGCGCCAGCAGCCTTGAGGGGACAGATCCGGGGGGCTACACCTTC. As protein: CASSLEGTDPGGYTF.

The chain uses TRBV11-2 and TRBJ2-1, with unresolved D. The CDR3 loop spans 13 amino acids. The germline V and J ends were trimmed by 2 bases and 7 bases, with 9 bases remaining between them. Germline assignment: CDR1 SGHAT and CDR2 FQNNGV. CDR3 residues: CASSLMGINEQFF. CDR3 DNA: TGTGCCAGCAGCTTAATGGGGATTAATGAGCAGTTCTTC.

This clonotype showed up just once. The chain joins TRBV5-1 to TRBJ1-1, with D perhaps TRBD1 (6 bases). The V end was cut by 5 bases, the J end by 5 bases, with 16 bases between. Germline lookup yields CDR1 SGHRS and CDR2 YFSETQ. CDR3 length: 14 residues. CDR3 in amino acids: CASRSDRTGTEAFF. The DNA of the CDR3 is TGCGCCAGCAGAAGCGACAGGACCGGGACTGAAGCTTTCTTT.

CDR3 sequence: CSAVGDSFNQPQHF. CDR3 nucleotides: TGCAGTGCTGTGGGGGACAGTTTTAATCAGCCCCAGCATTTT. The V and J genes are TRBV20-1 and TRBJ1-5, with 7 bases that match TRBD1. V lost 5 bases to trimming and J lost 4 bases; unmatched junction nucleotides: 8. The germline V gene encodes CDR1 DFQATT and CDR2 SNEGSKA (reference sequence). The CDR3 is made up of 14 amino acids.

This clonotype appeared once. The chain's CDR3 is CASSLRSLPHEQYF. In DNA form, the CDR3 reads TGTGCCAGCAGCTTACGCTCGCTTCCCCACGAGCAGTACTTC. This sequence joins TRBV7-2 and TRBJ2-7; no clear D gene. CDR1 and CDR2 (germline): SGHTA, FQGNSA. The CDR3 has 14 amino acids. V lost 2 bases, J lost 5 bases, and 13 bases lay in between.

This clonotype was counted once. CDR3 coding DNA: TGCAGTGCTAGGAACGCGGGGACCTACGAGCAGTACTTC. This translates into CSARNAGTYEQYF. The chain uses TRBV20-1 and TRBJ2-7; maybe TRBD2 (6 bases). V shed 3 bases and J shed 2 bases, with 11 bases lying between them. The CDR3 has 13 amino acids. Germline V gene data show CDR1 as DFQATT and CDR2 as SNEGSKA (reference sequence).

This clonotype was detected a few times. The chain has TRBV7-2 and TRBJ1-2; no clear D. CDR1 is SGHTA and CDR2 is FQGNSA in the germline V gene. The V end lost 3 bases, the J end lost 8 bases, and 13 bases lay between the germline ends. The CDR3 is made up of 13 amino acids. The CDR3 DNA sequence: TGTGCCAGCAGCTTGCAAAGGGTTGCCGGCTACACCTTC. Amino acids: CASSLQRVAGYTF. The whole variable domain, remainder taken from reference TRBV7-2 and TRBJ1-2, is GAGVSQSPSNKVTEKGKDVELRCDPISGHTALYWYRQSLGQGLEFLIYFQGNSAPDKSGLPSDRFSAERTGGSVSTLTIQRTQQEDSAVYLCASSLQRVAGYTFGSGTRLTVV.

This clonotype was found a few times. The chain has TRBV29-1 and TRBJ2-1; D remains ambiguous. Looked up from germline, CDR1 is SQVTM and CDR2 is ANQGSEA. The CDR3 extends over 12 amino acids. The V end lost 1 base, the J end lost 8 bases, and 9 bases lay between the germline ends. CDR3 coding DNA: TGCAGCGTTGAAGCTAGTCGGTATGAGCAGTTCTTC. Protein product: CSVEASRYEQFF.

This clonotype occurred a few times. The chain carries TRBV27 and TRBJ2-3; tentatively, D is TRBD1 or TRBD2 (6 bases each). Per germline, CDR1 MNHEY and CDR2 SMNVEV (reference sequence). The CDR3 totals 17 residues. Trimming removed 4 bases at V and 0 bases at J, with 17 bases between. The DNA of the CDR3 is TGTGCCAGCAGTTCTGCTGGGCAGGGGACTAGCACAGATACGCAGTATTTT. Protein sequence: CASSSAGQGTSTDTQYF.

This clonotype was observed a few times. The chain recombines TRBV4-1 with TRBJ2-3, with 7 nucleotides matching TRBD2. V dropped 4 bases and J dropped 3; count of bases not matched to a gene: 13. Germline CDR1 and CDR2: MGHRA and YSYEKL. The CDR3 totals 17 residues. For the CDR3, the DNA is TGCGCCAGCAGCCGCCAGGAGAGCGGGGCCTCGACAGATACGCAGTATTTT. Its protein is CASSRQESGASTDTQYF.

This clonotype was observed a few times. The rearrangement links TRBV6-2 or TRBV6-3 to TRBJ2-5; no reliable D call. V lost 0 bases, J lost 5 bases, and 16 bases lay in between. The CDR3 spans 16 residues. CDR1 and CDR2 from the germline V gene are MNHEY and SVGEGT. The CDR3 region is CASSYSIRSPEETQYF. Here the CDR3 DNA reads TGTGCCAGCAGTTACTCGATACGTAGCCCCGAGGAGACCCAGTACTTC.

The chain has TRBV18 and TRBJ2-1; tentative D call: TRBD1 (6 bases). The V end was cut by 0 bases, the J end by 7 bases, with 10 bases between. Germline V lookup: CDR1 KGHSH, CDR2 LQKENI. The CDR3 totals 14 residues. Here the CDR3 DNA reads TGTGCCAGCTCACCACCGGGACATGGGAATGAGCAGTTCTTC. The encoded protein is CASSPPGHGNEQFF. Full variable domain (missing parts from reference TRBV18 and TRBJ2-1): NAGVMQNPRHLVRRRGQEARLRCSPMKGHSHVYWYRQLPEEGLKFMVYLQKENIIDESGMPKERFSAEFPKEGPSILRIQQVVRGDSAAYFCASSPPGHGNEQFFGPGTRLTVL.

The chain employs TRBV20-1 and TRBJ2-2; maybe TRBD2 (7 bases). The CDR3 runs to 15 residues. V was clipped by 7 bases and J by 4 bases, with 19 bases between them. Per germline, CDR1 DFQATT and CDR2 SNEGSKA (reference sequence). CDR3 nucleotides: TGCAGTGTTTCCACGGGGGGCGCGGGCACCGGGGAGCTGTTTTTT. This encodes CSVSTGGAGTGELFF.

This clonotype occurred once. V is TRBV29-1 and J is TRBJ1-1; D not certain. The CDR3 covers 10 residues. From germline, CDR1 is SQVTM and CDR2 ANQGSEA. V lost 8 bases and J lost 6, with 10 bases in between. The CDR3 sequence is CSTRDAEAFF. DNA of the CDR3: TGCAGCACTAGGGATGCTGAAGCTTTCTTT.

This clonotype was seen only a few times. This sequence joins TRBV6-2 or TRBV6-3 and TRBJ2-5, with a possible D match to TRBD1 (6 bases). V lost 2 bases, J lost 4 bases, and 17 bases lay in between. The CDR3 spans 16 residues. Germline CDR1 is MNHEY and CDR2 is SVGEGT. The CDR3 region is CASSYEGQVRSETQYF. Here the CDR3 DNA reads TGTGCCAGCAGTTACGAGGGACAAGTCCGGTCAGAGACCCAGTACTTC.

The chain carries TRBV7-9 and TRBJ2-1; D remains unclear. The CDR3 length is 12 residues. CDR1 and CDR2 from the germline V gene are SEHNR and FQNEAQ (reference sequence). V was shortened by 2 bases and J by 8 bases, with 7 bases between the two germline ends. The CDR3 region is CASSLPIYEQFF. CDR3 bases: TGTGCCAGCAGCTTACCAATCTATGAGCAGTTCTTC.

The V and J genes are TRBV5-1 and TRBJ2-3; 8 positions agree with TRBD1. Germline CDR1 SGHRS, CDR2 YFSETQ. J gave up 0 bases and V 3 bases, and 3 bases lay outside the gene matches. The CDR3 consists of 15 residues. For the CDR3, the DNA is TGCGCCAGCAGCTGGCGGGACAGGAGCACAGATACGCAGTATTTT. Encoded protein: CASSWRDRSTDTQYF.

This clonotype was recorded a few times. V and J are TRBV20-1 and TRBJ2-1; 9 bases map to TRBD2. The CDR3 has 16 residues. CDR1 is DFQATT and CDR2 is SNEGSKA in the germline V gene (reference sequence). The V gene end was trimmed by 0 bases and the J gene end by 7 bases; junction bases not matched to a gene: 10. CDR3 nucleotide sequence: TGCAGTGCTAGAGATTGGGCGGGGGGGCATCATAATGAGCAGTTCTTC. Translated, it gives CSARDWAGGHHNEQFF.

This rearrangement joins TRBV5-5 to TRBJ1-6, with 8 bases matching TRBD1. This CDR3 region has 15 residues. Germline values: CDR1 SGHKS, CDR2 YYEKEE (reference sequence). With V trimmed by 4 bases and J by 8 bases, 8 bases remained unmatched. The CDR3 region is CASSVPGQVDSPLHF. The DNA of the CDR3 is TGTGCCAGCAGCGTACCGGGACAGGTCGATTCACCCCTCCACTTT.

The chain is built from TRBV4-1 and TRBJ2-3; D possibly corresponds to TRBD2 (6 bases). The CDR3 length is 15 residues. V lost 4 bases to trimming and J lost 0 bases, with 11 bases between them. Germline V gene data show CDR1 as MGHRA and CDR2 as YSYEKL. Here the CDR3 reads CASSRSGPSTDTQYF. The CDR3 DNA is TGCGCCAGCAGCCGGAGCGGGCCCAGCACAGATACGCAGTATTTT.

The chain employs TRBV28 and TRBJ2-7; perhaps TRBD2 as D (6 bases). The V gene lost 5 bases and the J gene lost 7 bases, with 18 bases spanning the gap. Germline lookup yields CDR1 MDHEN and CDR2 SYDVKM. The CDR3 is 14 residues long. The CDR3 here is CASSPPAAAGEQYF. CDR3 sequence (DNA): TGTGCCAGCAGTCCCCCGGCGGCCGCGGGAGAGCAGTACTTC.

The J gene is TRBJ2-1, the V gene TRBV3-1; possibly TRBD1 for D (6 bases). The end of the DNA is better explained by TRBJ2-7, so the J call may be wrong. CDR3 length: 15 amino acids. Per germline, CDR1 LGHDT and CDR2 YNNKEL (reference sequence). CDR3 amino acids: CASSHLRGSYNEQYF. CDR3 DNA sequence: TGTGCCAGCAGCCACCTAAGGGGGTCCTACAATGAGCAGTACTTC.

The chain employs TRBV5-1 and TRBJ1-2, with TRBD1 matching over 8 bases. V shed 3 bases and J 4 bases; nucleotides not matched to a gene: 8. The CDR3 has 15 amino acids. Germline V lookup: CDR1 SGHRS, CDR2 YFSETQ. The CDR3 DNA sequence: TGCGCCAGCAGCTGGGATATGGGACAGGTCTATGGCTACACCTTC. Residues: CASSWDMGQVYGYTF.